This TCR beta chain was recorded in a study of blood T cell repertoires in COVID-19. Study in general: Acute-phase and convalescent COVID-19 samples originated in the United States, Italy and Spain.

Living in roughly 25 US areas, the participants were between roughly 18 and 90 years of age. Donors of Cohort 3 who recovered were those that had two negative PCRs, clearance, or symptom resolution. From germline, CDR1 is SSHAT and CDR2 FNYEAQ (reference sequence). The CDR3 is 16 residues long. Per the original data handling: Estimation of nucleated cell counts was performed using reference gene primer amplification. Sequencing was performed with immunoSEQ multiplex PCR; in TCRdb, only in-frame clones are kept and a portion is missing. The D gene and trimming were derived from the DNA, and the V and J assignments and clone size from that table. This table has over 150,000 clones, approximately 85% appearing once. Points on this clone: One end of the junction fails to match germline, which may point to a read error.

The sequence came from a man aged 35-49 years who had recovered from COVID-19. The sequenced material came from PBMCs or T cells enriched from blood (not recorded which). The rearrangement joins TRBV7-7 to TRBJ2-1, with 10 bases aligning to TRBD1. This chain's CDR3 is CASSRWTGGSYNEQFF. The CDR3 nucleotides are TGTGCTAGCAGCAGATGGACAGGGGGGTCCTACAATGAGCAGTTCTTC.